This TCR beta chain was recorded in a study of shared clonotypes between healthy human individuals. Study details: CD4 naive cells filled three plates per donor, CD4 memory three, CD8 naive two and CD8 memory one.

This CDR3 is built from 16 residues. Losses at the gene ends were 7 bases for V and 0 bases for J; bases not matched to a gene: 10. Looked up from germline, CDR1 is SGDLS and CDR2 is YYNGEE. Several immunoSEQ plates received, in even portions, the genomic DNA of each subset. Clones were read by immunoSEQ multiplex PCR, and TCRdb kept only the in-frame ones, dropping some. The top ten clones hold 1.5% to 2% of a sample with about 2.1 million clones, around 93% of them seen once. Naive CD8 isolation took CD45RO-negative cells positively selected for CCR7 and excluded terminally differentiated effector memory CD45RA+ cells. Nashville, Tennessee was home to all donors, who were Caucasian adults.

The rearrangement links TRBV9 to TRBJ2-1; 7 bases align to TRBD2. The clonotype originates from a man aged 18 to 29 in good health. Some clones in this sample may be carry-over from other donors' samples. Input material: naive CD8+ T cells from PBMCs. The CDR3 nucleotides are TGTGCCAGCGGCCGTGCGGGACTAAGCTCCTACAATGAGCAGTTCTTC. It specifies CASGRAGLSSYNEQFF.